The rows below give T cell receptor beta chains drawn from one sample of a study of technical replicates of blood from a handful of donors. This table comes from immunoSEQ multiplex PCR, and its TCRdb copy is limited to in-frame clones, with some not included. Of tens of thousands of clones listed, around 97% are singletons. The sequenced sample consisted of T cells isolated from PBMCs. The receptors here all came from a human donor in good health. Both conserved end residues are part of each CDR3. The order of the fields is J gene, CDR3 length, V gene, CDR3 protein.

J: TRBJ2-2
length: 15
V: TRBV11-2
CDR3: CASSSLAGGRRELFF

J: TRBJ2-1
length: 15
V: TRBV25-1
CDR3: CASGLAGGQNNEQFF

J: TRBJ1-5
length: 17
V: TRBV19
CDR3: CASSIGQGLSGNQPQHF

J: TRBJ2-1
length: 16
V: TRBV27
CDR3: CASSSSGGPTYNEQFF

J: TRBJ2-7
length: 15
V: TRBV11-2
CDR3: CASSSTSGRSYEQYF

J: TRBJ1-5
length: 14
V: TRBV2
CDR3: CASTGINSNQPQHF

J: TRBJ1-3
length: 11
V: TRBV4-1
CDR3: CASSSRNTIYF

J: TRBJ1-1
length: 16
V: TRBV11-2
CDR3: CASSTRGTGHNTEAFF

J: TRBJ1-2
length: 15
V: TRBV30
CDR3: CAWSGPDRAIYGYTF

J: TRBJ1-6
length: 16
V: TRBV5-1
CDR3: CASSLGQDSYNSPLHF

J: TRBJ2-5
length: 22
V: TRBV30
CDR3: CAWSPRYTGGPVGRNLKETQYF

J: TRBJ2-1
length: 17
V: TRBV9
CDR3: CASSPGTSGGAVHEQFF

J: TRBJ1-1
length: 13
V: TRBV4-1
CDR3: CASSQYSYTEAFF

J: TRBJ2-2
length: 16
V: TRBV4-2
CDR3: CASSQGLAGDPGELFF

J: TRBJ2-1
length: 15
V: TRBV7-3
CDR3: CASTLGGTGSNEQFF

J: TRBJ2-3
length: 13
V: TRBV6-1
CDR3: CASTSGQSSTQYF

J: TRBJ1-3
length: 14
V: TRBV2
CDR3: CASRQGSAGNTIYF

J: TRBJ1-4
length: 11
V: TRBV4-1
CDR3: CASSQERKLFF

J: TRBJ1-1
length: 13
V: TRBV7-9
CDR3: CASSLVMNTEAFF

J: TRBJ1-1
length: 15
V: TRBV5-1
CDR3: CASSLVRQSNTEAFF

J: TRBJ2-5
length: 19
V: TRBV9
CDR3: CASSPRGGPSSAYQETQYF

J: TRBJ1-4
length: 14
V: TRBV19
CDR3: CASSIGQGYGKLFF

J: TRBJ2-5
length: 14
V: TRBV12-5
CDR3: CASGLGTSMETQYF

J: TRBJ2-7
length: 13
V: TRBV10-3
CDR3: CAISLREGYEQYF

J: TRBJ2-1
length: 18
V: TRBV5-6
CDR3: CASSDDLRDRVMANEQFF

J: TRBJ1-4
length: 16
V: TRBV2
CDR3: CASSETQTGGQEKLFF

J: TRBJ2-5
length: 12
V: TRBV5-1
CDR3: CASSWSQETQYF

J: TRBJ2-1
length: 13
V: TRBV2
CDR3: CASSNGGYNEQFF

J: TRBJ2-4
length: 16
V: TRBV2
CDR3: CASSEQGLIHKNIQYF

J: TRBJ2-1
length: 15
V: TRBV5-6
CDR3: CASSHPRDRGNEQFF

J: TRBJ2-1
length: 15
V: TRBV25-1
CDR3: CASQQRGGAAGEQFF

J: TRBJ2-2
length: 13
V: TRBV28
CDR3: CASSFRRTGELFF

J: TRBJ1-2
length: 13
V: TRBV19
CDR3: CASSMRQGHGYTF

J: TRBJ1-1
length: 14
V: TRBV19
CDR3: CASSTGTGYPEAFF

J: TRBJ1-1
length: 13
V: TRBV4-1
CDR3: CASSQVRGGEAFF

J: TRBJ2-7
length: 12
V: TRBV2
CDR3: CASSTRPYEQYF

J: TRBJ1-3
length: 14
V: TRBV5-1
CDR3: CASSAGTSGNTIYF

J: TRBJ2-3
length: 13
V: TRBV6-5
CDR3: CASSYRSTDTQYF

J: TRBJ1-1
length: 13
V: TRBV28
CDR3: CASSLSGVSVAFF

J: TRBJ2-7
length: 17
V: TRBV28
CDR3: CASSNDRGGPSSYEQYF

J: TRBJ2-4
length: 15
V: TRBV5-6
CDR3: CASSLKGTVKNIQYF

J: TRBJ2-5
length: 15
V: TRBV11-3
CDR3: CASNSRTREGETQYF